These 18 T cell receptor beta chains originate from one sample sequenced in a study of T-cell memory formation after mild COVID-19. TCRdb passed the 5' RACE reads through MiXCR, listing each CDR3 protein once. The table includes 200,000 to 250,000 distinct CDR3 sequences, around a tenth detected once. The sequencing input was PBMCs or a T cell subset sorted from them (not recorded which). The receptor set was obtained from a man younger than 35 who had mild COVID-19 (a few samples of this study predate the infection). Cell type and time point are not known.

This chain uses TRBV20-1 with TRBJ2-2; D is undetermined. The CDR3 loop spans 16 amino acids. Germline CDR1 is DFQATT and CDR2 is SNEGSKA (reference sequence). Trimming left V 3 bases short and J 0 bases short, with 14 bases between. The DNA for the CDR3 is TGCAGTGCTAGGCTCCACTACCCAGCGAACACCGGGGAGCTGTTTTTT. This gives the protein CSARLHYPANTGELFF.

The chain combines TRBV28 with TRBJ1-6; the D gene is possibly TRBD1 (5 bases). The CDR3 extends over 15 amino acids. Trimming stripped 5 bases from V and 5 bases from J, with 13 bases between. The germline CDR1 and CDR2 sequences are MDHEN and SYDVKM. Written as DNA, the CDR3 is TGTGCCAGCAGTATCCGGGGACCGAATAATTCACCCCTCCACTTT. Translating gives CASSIRGPNNSPLHF.

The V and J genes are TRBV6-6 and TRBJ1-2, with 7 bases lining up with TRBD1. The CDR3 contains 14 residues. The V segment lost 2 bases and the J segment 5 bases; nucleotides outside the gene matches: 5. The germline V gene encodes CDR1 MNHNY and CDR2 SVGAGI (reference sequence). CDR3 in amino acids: CASSYRTGDYGYTF. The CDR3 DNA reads TGTGCCAGCAGTTACCGGACAGGCGATTATGGCTACACCTTC.

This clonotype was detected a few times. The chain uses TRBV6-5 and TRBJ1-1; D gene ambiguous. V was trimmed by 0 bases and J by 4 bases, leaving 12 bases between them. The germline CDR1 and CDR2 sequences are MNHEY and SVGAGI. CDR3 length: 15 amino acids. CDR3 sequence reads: CASSYSRPAGTEAFF. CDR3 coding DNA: TGTGCCAGCAGTTACTCCCGTCCGGCGGGCACTGAAGCTTTCTTT.

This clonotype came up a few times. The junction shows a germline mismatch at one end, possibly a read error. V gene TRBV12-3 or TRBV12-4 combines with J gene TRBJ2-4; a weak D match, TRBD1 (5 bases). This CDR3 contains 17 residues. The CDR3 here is CASSSRGSSGPNNIQYF. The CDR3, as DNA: TGTGCCAGCAGTTCAAGGGGATCCTCAGGACCCAATAACATTCAGTACTTC.

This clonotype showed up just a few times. The CDR3 nucleotides read TGTGCCAGCAGAGTGCCCGGGAGCACAGATACGCAGTATTTT. Its protein product is CASRVPGSTDTQYF. The chain combines TRBV27 with TRBJ2-3; D gene unclear. Germline values: CDR1 MNHEY, CDR2 SMNVEV (reference sequence). Trimming cost V 6 bases and J 0 bases, with 10 bases left between them. The CDR3 sequence is 14 residues long.

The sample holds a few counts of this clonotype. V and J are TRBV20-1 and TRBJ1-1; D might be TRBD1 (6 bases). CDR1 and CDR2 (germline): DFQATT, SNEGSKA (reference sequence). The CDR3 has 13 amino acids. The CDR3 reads CSTSQGRGTEAFF. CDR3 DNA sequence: TGCTCAACGTCACAGGGCCGAGGCACTGAAGCTTTCTTT.

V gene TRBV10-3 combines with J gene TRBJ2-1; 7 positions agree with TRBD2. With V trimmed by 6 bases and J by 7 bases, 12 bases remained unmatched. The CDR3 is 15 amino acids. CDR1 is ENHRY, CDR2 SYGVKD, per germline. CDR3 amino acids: CAIRTDGMGGNEQFF. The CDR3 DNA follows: TGTGCCATCAGGACGGACGGGATGGGGGGGAATGAGCAGTTCTTC.

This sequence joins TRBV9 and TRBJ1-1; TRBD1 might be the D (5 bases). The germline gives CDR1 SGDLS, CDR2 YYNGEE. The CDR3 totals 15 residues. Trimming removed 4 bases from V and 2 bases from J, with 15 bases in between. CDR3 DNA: TGTGCCAGCAGCACGGTGACAGCTTACAACACTGAAGCTTTCTTT. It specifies CASSTVTAYNTEAFF.

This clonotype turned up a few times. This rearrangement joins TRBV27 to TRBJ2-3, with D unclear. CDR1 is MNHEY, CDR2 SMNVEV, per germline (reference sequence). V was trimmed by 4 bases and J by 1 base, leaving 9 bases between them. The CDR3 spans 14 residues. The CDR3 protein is CASSSGWGTDTQYF. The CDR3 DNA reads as TGTGCCAGCAGTTCCGGGTGGGGCACAGATACGCAGTATTTT.

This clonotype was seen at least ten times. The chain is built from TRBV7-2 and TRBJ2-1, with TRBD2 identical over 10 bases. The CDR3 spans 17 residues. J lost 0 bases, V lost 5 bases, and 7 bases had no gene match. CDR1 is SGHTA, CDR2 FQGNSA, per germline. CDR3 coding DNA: TGTGCCAGCAGCGCCGCTAGCGGGGGAGCCTCCTACAATGAGCAGTTCTTC. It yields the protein CASSAASGGASYNEQFF.

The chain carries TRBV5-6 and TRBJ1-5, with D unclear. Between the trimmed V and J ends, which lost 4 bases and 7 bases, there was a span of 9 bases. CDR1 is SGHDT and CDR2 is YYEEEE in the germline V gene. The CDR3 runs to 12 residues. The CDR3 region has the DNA TGTGCCAGCAGCAGCAGGTCCCAGCCCCAGCATTTT. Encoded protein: CASSSRSQPQHF.

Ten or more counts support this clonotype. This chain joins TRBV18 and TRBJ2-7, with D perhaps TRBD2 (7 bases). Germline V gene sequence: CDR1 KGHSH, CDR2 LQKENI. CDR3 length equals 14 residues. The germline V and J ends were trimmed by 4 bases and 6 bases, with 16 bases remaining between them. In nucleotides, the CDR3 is TGTGCCAGCTCACGGTTTCCGGGGGGCGGCGAGCAGTACGTC. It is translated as CASSRFPGGGEQYV.

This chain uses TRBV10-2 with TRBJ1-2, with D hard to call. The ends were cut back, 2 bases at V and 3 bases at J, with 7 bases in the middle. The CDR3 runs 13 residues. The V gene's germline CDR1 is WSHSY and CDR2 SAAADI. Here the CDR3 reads CASSEKTDYGYTF. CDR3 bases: TGCGCCAGCAGTGAGAAAACAGACTATGGCTACACCTTC.

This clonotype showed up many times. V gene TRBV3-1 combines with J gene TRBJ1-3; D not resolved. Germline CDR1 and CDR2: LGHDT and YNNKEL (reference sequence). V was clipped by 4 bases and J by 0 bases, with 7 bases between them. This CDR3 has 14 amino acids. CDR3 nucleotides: TGTGCCAGCAGCCCGGGGAGCTCTGGAAACACCATATATTTT. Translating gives CASSPGSSGNTIYF. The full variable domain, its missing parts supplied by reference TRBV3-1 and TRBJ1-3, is DTAVSQTPKYLVTQMGNDKSIKCEQNLGHDTMYWYKQDSKKFLKIMFSYNNKELIINETVPNRFSPKSPDKAHLNLHINSLELGDSAVYFCASSPGSSGNTIYFGEGSWLTVV.

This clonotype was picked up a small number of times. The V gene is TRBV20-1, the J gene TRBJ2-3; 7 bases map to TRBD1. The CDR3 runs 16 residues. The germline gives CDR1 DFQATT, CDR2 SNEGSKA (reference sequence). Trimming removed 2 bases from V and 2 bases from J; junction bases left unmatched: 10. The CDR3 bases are TGCAGTGCTAGATTTCCGGGACAGAGGAACACAGATACGCAGTATTTT. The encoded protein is CSARFPGQRNTDTQYF.

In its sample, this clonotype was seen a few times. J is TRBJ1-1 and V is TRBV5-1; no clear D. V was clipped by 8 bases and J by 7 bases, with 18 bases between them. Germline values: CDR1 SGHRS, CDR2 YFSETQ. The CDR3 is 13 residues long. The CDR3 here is CASILQTSGEAFF. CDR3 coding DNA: TGCGCCAGTATATTACAAACGAGCGGTGAAGCTTTCTTT. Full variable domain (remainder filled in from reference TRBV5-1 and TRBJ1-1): KAGVTQTPRYLIKTRGQQVTLSCSPISGHRSVSWYQQTPGQGLQFLFEYFSETQRNKGNFPGRFSGRQFSNSRSEMNVSTLELGDSALYLCASILQTSGEAFFGQGTRLTVV.

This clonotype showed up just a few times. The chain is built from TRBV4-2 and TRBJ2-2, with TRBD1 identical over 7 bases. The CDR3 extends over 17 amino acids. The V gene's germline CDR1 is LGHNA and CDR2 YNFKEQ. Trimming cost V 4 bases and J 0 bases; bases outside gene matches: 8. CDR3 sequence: CASSLYETGTNTGELFF. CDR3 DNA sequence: TGTGCCAGCAGCCTCTATGAGACAGGGACGAACACCGGGGAGCTGTTTTTT.